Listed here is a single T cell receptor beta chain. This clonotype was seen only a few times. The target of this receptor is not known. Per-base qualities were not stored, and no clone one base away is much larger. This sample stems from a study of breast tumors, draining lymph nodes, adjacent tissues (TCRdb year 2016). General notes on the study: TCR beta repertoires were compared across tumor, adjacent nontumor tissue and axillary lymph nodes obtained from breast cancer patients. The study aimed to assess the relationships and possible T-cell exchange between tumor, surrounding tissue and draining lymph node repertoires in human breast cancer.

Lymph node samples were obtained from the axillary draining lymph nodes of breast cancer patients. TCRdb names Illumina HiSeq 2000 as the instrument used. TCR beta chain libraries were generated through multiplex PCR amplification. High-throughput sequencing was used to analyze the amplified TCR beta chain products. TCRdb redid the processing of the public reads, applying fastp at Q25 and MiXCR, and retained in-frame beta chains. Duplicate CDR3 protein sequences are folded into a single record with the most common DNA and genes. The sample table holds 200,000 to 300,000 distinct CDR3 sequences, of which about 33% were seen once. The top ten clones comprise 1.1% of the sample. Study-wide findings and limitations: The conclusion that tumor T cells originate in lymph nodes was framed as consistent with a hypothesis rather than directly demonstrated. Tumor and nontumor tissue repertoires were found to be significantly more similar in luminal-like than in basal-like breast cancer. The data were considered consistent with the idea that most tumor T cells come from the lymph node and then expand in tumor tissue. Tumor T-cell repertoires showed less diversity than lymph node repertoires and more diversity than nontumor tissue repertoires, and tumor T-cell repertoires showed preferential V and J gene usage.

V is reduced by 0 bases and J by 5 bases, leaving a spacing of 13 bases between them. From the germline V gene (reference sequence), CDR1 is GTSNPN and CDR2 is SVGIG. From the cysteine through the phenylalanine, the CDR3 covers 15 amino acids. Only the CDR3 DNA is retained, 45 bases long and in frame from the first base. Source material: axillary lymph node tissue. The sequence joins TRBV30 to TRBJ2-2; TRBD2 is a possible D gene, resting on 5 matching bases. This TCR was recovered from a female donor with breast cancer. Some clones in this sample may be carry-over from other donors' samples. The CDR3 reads CAWSVSREKTGELFF. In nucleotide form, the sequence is TGTGCCTGGAGTGTATCGAGGGAGAAGACCGGGGAGCTGTTTTTT.